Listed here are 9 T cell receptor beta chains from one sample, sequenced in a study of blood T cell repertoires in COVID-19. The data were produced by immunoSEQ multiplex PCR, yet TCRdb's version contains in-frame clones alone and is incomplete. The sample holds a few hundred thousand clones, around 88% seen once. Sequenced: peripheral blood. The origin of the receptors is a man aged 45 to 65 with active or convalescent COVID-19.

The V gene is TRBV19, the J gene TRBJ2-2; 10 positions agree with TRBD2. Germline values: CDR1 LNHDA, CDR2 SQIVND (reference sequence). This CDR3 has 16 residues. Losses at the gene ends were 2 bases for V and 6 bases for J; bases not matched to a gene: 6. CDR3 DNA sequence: TGTGCCAGTAGTATACTAGCGGGAGATCTCTCCGGGGAGCTGTTTTTT. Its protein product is CASSILAGDLSGELFF.

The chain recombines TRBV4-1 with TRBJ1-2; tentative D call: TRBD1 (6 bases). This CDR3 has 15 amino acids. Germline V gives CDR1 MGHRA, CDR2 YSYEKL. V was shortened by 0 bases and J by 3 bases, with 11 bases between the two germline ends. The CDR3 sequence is CASSQDGQGHYGYTF. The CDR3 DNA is TGCGCCAGCAGCCAAGATGGGCAGGGGCACTATGGCTACACCTTC.

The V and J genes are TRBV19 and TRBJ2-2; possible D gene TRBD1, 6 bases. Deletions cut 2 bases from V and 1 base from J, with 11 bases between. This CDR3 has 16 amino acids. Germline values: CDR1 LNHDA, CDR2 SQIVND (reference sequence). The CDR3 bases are TGTGCCAGTAGTATATTTGGGGGCCTGAACACCGGGGAGCTGTTTTTT. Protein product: CASSIFGGLNTGELFF.

The CDR3 reads CASTTRGGQGFEQYF. CDR3 DNA: TGTGCCAGCACCACCAGGGGGGGACAGGGGTTCGAGCAGTACTTC. V is TRBV6-5 and J is TRBJ2-7; TRBD1 matches 10 bases. There are 15 residues in the CDR3. Germline V gives CDR1 MNHEY, CDR2 SVGAGI. Germline trimming cut 7 bases from V and 6 bases from J; bases unmatched to any gene: 12.

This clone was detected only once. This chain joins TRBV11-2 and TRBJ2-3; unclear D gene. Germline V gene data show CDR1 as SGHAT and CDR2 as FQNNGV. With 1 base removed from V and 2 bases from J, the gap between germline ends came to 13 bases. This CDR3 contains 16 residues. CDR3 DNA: TGTGCCAGCAGCTTAGGCCCCGCCGGTACCACAGATACGCAGTATTTT. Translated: CASSLGPAGTTDTQYF.

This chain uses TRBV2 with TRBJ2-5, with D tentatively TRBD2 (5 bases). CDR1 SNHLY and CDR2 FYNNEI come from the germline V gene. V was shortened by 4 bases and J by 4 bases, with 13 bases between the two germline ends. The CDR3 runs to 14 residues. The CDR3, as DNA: TGTGCCAGCAGTGCCAATCCGGGGAGAGAGACCCAGTACTTC. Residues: CASSANPGRETQYF.

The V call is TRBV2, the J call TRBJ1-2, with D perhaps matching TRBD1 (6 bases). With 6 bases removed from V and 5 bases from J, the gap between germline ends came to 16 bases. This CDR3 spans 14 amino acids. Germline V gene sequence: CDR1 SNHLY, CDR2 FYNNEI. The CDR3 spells CASSEGGARYGYTF. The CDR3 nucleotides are TGTGCCAGCAGCGAGGGGGGGGCGAGGTATGGCTACACCTTC.

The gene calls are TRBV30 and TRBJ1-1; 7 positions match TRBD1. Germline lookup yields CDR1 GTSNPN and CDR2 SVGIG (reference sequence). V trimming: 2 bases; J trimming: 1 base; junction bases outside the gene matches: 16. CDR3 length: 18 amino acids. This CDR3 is CAWSSLGTAKGSNTEAFF. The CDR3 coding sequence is TGTGCCTGGAGTTCCTTAGGGACAGCCAAAGGGTCGAACACTGAAGCTTTCTTT.

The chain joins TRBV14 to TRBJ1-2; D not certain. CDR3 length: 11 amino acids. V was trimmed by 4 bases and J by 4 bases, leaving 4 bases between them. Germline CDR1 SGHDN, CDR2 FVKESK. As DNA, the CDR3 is TGTGCCAGCAGCCCTTTCTATGGCTACACCTTC. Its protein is CASSPFYGYTF.